These 25 T cell receptor beta chains came from one sample sequenced in a study of technical replicates of blood from a few donors. Only in-frame clones appear in the TCRdb table, and some are missing; sequencing was by immunoSEQ multiplex PCR. The sample includes 81,000 or so clones, about 97% seen only once; the top ten take 0.2%. Sequenced material: T cells isolated from PBMCs. The receptor set was obtained from a human donor in good health.

The chain combines TRBV9 with TRBJ1-2; maybe TRBD1 (6 bases). The CDR3 sequence is 15 residues long. V lost 0 bases and J 7 bases, leaving 16 bases between the germline ends. Germline lookup yields CDR1 SGDLS and CDR2 YYNGEE. Here the CDR3 DNA reads TGTGCCAGCAGCGTAGTTGGACAGTTTTTGTTTGGCTACACCTTC. Residues: CASSVVGQFLFGYTF.

The CDR3 sequence is CASSQDLGTLYEQYF. The CDR3 coding sequence is TGTGCCAGCAGCCAAGATCTGGGGACTCTCTACGAGCAGTACTTC. V gene TRBV14 combines with J gene TRBJ2-7; D is possibly TRBD2 (6 bases). With 0 bases removed from V and 3 bases from J, the gap between germline ends came to 12 bases. The CDR3 spans 15 residues. From germline, CDR1 is SGHDN and CDR2 FVKESK.

CDR3 DNA: TGCGCCAGCAGCTCGACTAGCGGGAGGCCTCCCGGAGGCGCCGGGGAGCTGTTTTTT. The encoded protein is CASSSTSGRPPGGAGELFF. The V call is TRBV5-1, the J call TRBJ2-2; the match to TRBD2 covers 13 bases. V was clipped by 3 bases and J by 6 bases; unmatched bases: 14. In germline, CDR1 is SGHRS, CDR2 YFSETQ. The CDR3 spans 19 residues.

The V call is TRBV5-1, the J call TRBJ1-5, with no clear D. Trimming cost V 4 bases and J 0 bases, with 8 bases left between them. Germline-derived CDR1 and CDR2 are SGHRS and YFSETQ. The CDR3 contains 14 residues. This CDR3 reads CASSDGPSNQPQHF. CDR3 nucleotide sequence: TGCGCCAGCAGCGATGGCCCTAGCAATCAGCCCCAGCATTTT. The variable domain in full, completed from reference TRBV5-1 and TRBJ1-5, reads KAGVTQTPRYLIKTRGQQVTLSCSPISGHRSVSWYQQTPGQGLQFLFEYFSETQRNKGNFPGRFSGRQFSNSRSEMNVSTLELGDSALYLCASSDGPSNQPQHFGDGTRLSIL.

The rearrangement links TRBV11-1 to TRBJ2-3, with no clear D. This CDR3 region has 15 residues. CDR1 is SGHAT, CDR2 FQDESV, per germline (reference sequence). Trimming took off 3 bases at V and 2 bases at J, with 12 bases between the two ends. In DNA form, the CDR3 reads TGTGCCAGCAGCTTGGTGCTGGCGGACACAGATACGCAGTATTTT. It codes for CASSLVLADTDTQYF.

This chain uses TRBV5-1 with TRBJ2-2; 9 nucleotides agree with TRBD1. After removal of 3 bases from V and 0 bases from J, the junction contained 12 bases not matched to a gene. CDR1 is SGHRS, CDR2 YFSETQ, per germline. CDR3 length: 19 residues. This chain's CDR3 is CASSSPGQGALPNTGELFF. The CDR3 bases are TGCGCCAGCAGCTCCCCGGGACAGGGTGCCCTCCCGAACACCGGGGAGCTGTTTTTT.

This chain joins TRBV11-2 and TRBJ2-1; 7 nucleotides align to TRBD2. The ends lost 3 bases at V and 7 bases at J; junction bases unmatched: 12. This CDR3 comprises 16 residues. From germline, CDR1 is SGHAT and CDR2 FQNNGV. The CDR3 DNA reads as TGTGCCAGCAGCTTTATCTCGGGAGGCCTAGGGAATGAGCAGTTCTTC. This sequence encodes CASSFISGGLGNEQFF.

The chain employs TRBV2 and TRBJ2-7, with 9 bases that match TRBD1. There are 14 residues in the CDR3. The V segment lost 7 bases and the J segment 4 bases; nucleotides outside the gene matches: 8. CDR1 is SNHLY, CDR2 FYNNEI, per germline. The CDR3 here is CASTGDRAIYEQYF. CDR3 DNA: TGTGCCAGCACTGGGGACAGGGCCATATACGAGCAGTACTTC.

This clone is a singleton in its sample. The rearrangement joins TRBV11-2 to TRBJ2-7, with no clear D. The V end lost 3 bases, the J end lost 6 bases, and 18 bases lay between the germline ends. Germline assignment: CDR1 SGHAT and CDR2 FQNNGV. The CDR3 is made up of 15 amino acids. The DNA of the CDR3 is TGTGCCAGCAGCTTGTCGTGGAGTCCCCTTGGCGAGCAGTACTTC. Protein sequence: CASSLSWSPLGEQYF. The full variable domain, completed using reference TRBV11-2 and TRBJ2-7, is EAGVAQSPRYKIIEKRQSVAFWCNPISGHATLYWYQQILGQGPKLLIQFQNNGVVDDSQLPKDRFSAERLKGVDSTLKIQPAKLEDSAVYLCASSLSWSPLGEQYFGPGTRLTVT.

V gene TRBV5-6 combines with J gene TRBJ2-3, with D uncertain. The CDR3 loop spans 15 amino acids. CDR1 and CDR2 (germline): SGHDT, YYEEEE. Trimming shortened V by 0 bases and J by 0 bases, and 8 bases separated the two germline ends. CDR3 in DNA: TGTGCCAGCAGCTTGGGTGTAACTAGCACAGATACGCAGTATTTT. Translated, it gives CASSLGVTSTDTQYF.

CDR3 protein: CASSVAEGARNTQYF. CDR3 bases: TGTGCCAGCAGCGTAGCTGAGGGAGCCCGGAATACGCAGTATTTT. J is TRBJ2-3 and V is TRBV9; a weak D match, TRBD2 (5 bases). This CDR3 comprises 15 residues. V dropped 0 bases and J dropped 7 bases, with 15 bases sitting between them. Per the germline V gene, CDR1 is SGDLS and CDR2 is YYNGEE.

The chain has TRBV4-1 and TRBJ2-1; TRBD2 aligns across 13 bases. This CDR3 contains 18 residues. Germline CDR1 reads MGHRA; CDR2 reads YSYEKL. J gave up 9 bases and V 1 base, and 12 bases lay outside the gene matches. The CDR3 region is CASSQGGTSGRASGEQFF. CDR3 nucleotides: TGCGCCAGCAGCCAAGGGGGCACTAGCGGGAGGGCCTCGGGTGAGCAGTTCTTC.

This chain joins TRBV30 and TRBJ1-2; D is unresolved. Deletions cut 2 bases from V and 6 bases from J, with 16 bases between. Germline V gene sequence: CDR1 GTSNPN, CDR2 SVGIG (reference sequence). This CDR3 contains 14 residues. CDR3 region: CAWSQAWTGDGYTF. The CDR3 bases are TGTGCCTGGAGTCAAGCCTGGACGGGAGATGGCTACACCTTC.

The chain recombines TRBV6-4 with TRBJ2-1; 9 bases match TRBD1. The V and J ends lost 3 bases and 9 bases, in that order; junction bases with no gene match: 9. There are 15 residues in the CDR3. CDR1 is MRHNA, CDR2 SNTAGT, per germline. In nucleotides, the CDR3 is TGTGCCAGCAGTGAAGAGGGGACAGGGTCGGGTGAGCAGTTCTTC. Its translation is CASSEEGTGSGEQFF.

This chain uses TRBV10-3 with TRBJ1-1, with 7 bases aligning to TRBD1. The CDR3 runs 15 residues. Germline V gives CDR1 ENHRY, CDR2 SYGVKD. V shed 6 bases, J shed 5 bases, and the junction held 12 bases outside the gene matches. The CDR3 bases are TGTGCCATCAGGGGAGGTGACAGGGTAGGTACTGAAGCTTTCTTT. Translation: CAIRGGDRVGTEAFF.

The V and J genes are TRBV7-9 and TRBJ2-1; TRBD2 agrees at 10 bases. V lost 1 base, J lost 3 bases, and 3 bases stayed unmatched. The V gene's germline CDR1 is SEHNR and CDR2 FQNEAQ (reference sequence). The CDR3 totals 16 residues. The CDR3, as DNA: TGTGCCAGCAGCTTAGTGCGGACTAGCGGCTACAATGAGCAGTTCTTC. As protein: CASSLVRTSGYNEQFF.

This clone was detected a few times. The chain is built from TRBV30 and TRBJ1-1, with TRBD1 identical over 9 bases. Germline loops: CDR1 GTSNPN, CDR2 SVGIG (reference sequence). The CDR3 is 13 amino acids. Trimming took 0 bases from V and 6 from J; bases not matched to a gene: 2. CDR3 nucleotide sequence: TGTGCCTGGAGTGTCACAGGGGGCTCTGAAGCTTTCTTT. Amino acids: CAWSVTGGSEAFF. The variable domain in full, completed from reference TRBV30 and TRBJ1-1, reads SQTIHQWPATLVQPVGSPLSLECTVEGTSNPNLYWYRQAAGRGLQLLFYSVGIGQISSEVPQNLSASRPQDRQFILSSKKLLLSDSGFYLCAWSVTGGSEAFFGQGTRLTVV.

J is TRBJ1-1 and V is TRBV14; possibly TRBD1 for D (5 bases). This CDR3 comprises 15 residues. Germline V gives CDR1 SGHDN, CDR2 FVKESK. Trimming removed 4 bases from V and 1 base from J, with 13 bases in between. As DNA, the CDR3 is TGTGCCAGCAGCCGCGAAGCGACAGCGAACACTGAAGCTTTCTTT. This gives the protein CASSREATANTEAFF. Looking up the rest from reference TRBV14 and TRBJ1-1 gives the full variable domain: EAGVTQFPSHSVIEKGQTVTLRCDPISGHDNLYWYRRVMGKEIKFLLHFVKESKQDESGMPNNRFLAERTGGTYSTLKVQPAELEDSGVYFCASSREATANTEAFFGQGTRLTVV.

The rearrangement links TRBV28 to TRBJ2-1; D is ambiguous. CDR1 is MDHEN, CDR2 SYDVKM, per germline. The CDR3 consists of 15 residues. V lost 5 bases and J lost 0, with 11 bases in between. The CDR3 region is CASSSDRSSYNEQFF. The CDR3 nucleotides are TGTGCCAGCAGTAGTGATAGGAGCTCCTACAATGAGCAGTTCTTC.

CDR3 nucleotides: TGTGCCAGCAGTGCATACGGGAGTGCGGCAGATACGCAGTATTTT. Protein: CASSAYGSAADTQYF. The chain recombines TRBV25-1 with TRBJ2-3, with a weak D call TRBD2 (6 bases). Trimming took 4 bases from V and 4 from J, leaving 15 bases between them. CDR3 length: 15 amino acids. Germline CDR1 MGHDK, CDR2 SYGVNS.

The chain uses TRBV19 and TRBJ1-5; 8 nucleotides align to TRBD1. This CDR3 contains 15 residues. Germline values: CDR1 LNHDA, CDR2 SQIVND (reference sequence). V shed 4 bases, J shed 1 base, and the junction held 3 bases outside the gene matches. CDR3 sequence (DNA): TGTGCCAGTAGTACAACAGGGGGGAGCAATCAGCCCCAGCATTTT. The encoded protein is CASSTTGGSNQPQHF.

The chain couples TRBV7-2 to TRBJ2-7; 7 positions match TRBD1. The CDR3 is 13 amino acids. V lost 5 bases to trimming and J lost 7 bases; unmatched junction nucleotides: 8. Germline CDR1 reads SGHTA; CDR2 reads FQGNSA. The CDR3 is CASSQTGLWEQYF. The CDR3 DNA is TGTGCCAGCAGCCAGACAGGGTTGTGGGAGCAGTACTTC.

The chain couples TRBV11-3 to TRBJ1-4, with 8 bases identical to TRBD1. Germline V gene lookup returns CDR1 SGHNT and CDR2 YENEEA. There are 16 residues in the CDR3. The trim removed 4 bases at V and 8 bases at J, leaving 12 bases unmatched. CDR3 in amino acids: CASSSIPTRGQEKLFF. CDR3 nucleotide sequence: TGTGCCAGCAGCTCGATACCTACCAGGGGGCAAGAAAAACTGTTTTTT.

This sequence joins TRBV7-9 and TRBJ2-7; 8 nucleotides align to TRBD2. This CDR3 has 14 residues. Trimming took 5 bases from V and 10 from J; bases not matched to a gene: 13. The germline CDR1 and CDR2 sequences are SEHNR and FQNEAQ (reference sequence). The DNA for the CDR3 is TGTGCCAGCAGCCGCCCGGGACTAGGAATGCGCCAGTACTTC. Amino acid sequence: CASSRPGLGMRQYF.

This chain joins TRBV20-1 and TRBJ2-5; D is perhaps TRBD1 (5 bases). The CDR3 has 11 amino acids. CDR1 and CDR2 (germline): DFQATT, SNEGSKA (reference sequence). V was shortened by 6 bases and J by 5 bases, with 10 bases between the two germline ends. The CDR3 reads CSAPNRETQYF. The CDR3 DNA is TGCAGTGCCCCGAACAGGGAGACCCAGTACTTC.